The sample holds many counts of the clone carrying this TCR beta chain. This entry belongs to a study of early T cells in non-severe SARS-CoV-2 infection. Study summary: Unpaired chains resulted from sequencing bulk RNA of unsorted whole blood.

TCRdb independently ran MiXCR on the 5' RACE reads; one entry per CDR3 protein. The data hold tens of thousands of distinct CDR3 sequences, with 4% to 5.5% observed a single time. The CDR3 covers 19 residues. V dropped 2 bases and J dropped 5; count of bases not matched to a gene: 14. Germline V gives CDR1 SGHVS, CDR2 FNYEAQ. The source of this sequence is an adult who was a healthcare worker with PCR-confirmed SARS-CoV-2 infection or an uninfected control (not recorded which). The material sequenced was whole blood. The chain uses TRBV7-6 and TRBJ2-3; 12 bases line up with TRBD2. Written as DNA, the CDR3 is TGTGCCAGCAGCTTACTTGGTTCTAGCGGGAGGGCCTGGGGAGATACGCAGTATTTT. Its translation is CASSLLGSSGRAWGDTQYF.